What follows are 22 T cell receptor beta chains derived from one specimen sequenced in a study of T-cell reconstitution after alpha-beta-depleted transplantation in children. It was with unique molecular identifiers that the TCRbeta library was prepared. Each CDR3 protein is one row after TCRdb ran MiXCR on the PCR reads. The sample comprises some 300,000 distinct CDR3 sequences, around 10% of which are singletons, and around 7.6% rests with the top ten. This sample comprised PBMCs, obtained before TCRalphabeta/CD19-depleted stem cell transplant. The receptors originated from a boy under three years old with acute myeloid leukemia, due to receive a stem cell transplant.

J is TRBJ2-4 and V is TRBV9; 8 bases agree with TRBD2. Trimming at V came to 4 bases and at J to 1 base, leaving 7 bases not matched to a gene. The CDR3 consists of 16 residues. The germline CDR1 and CDR2 sequences are SGDLS and YYNGEE. The CDR3 DNA reads as TGTGCCAGCAGCAGTAGCGGGATTAGGGCCAAAAACATTCAGTACTTC. Residues: CASSSSGIRAKNIQYF.

In this sample, this clonotype turned up a few times. This rearrangement joins TRBV5-6 to TRBJ2-7; TRBD1 matches at 10 bases. Germline V gene data show CDR1 as SGHDT and CDR2 as YYEEEE. The ends lost 3 bases at V and 7 bases at J; junction bases unmatched: 10. The CDR3 length is 15 residues. CDR3 in amino acids: CASSWGAGTGVEQYF. In nucleotides, the CDR3 is TGTGCCAGCAGCTGGGGAGCCGGGACAGGGGTTGAGCAGTACTTC. The variable domain in full, with the rest retrieved from reference TRBV5-6 and TRBJ2-7, is DAGVTQSPTHLIKTRGQQVTLRCSPKSGHDTVSWYQQALGQGPQFIFQYYEEEERQRGNFPDRFSGHQFPNYSSELNVNALLLGDSALYLCASSWGAGTGVEQYFGPGTRLTVT.

The rearrangement uses TRBV20-1 and TRBJ2-3; 8 bases align to TRBD1. Germline V CDR1 and CDR2: DFQATT, SNEGSKA (reference sequence). Trimming at V came to 3 bases and at J to 2 bases, leaving 16 bases not matched to a gene. This CDR3 has 18 amino acids. CDR3 DNA sequence: TGCAGTGCTAGTGGTCAGGGGGCGGGCCCCCCGTACACAGATACGCAGTATTTT. It encodes CSASGQGAGPPYTDTQYF.

A note on this clonotype: A much larger clone differs by one base, so this may be a read error. The chain couples TRBV28 to TRBJ1-1; D not resolved. The CDR3 has 13 amino acids. CDR1 is MDHEN and CDR2 is SYDVKM in the germline V gene. V lost 7 bases and J lost 5, with 14 bases in between. The CDR3 is CASTSTRVTEAFF. CDR3 coding DNA: TGTGCCAGCACTTCAACAAGGGTAACTGAAGCTTTCTTT.

This clonotype was seen ten or more times. This chain links TRBV28 with TRBJ2-5; D perhaps matches TRBD2 (6 bases). V was trimmed by 11 bases and J by 7 bases, leaving 11 bases between them. This CDR3 is built from 10 residues. CDR1 and CDR2 (germline): MDHEN, SYDVKM. Written as DNA, the CDR3 is TGTGCCTCCCGGGGAGGGACCCAGTACTTC. Protein: CASRGGTQYF.

V gene TRBV27 combines with J gene TRBJ2-1, with 9 bases that match TRBD2. Germline-derived CDR1 and CDR2 are MNHEY and SMNVEV (reference sequence). J was trimmed by 5 bases and V by 0 bases; bases with no gene match: 2. The CDR3 has 15 amino acids. The CDR3 here is CASSLSLAGNNEQFF. The CDR3 DNA is TGTGCCAGCAGTTTATCACTAGCGGGTAACAATGAGCAGTTCTTC.

This clonotype has just a few counts. The chain employs TRBV6-5 and TRBJ2-2; 9 bases line up with TRBD1. Germline V gives CDR1 MNHEY, CDR2 SVGAGI. The CDR3 consists of 17 residues. Trimming took 0 bases from V and 12 from J; bases not matched to a gene: 14. CDR3 bases: TGTGCCAGCAGTTACTCAACGGGACAGGGTCCAACAGAGAAGCTGTTTTTT. Its translation: CASSYSTGQGPTEKLFF.

This clonotype was counted at least ten times. The rearrangement joins TRBV5-8 to TRBJ1-1; 9 bases line up with TRBD1. Per the germline V gene, CDR1 is SGHTS and CDR2 is YDEGEE. CDR3 length: 13 amino acids. Trimming cost V 4 bases and J 6 bases; bases outside gene matches: 4. CDR3 protein: CASSRDREAEAFF. The CDR3 bases are TGTGCCAGCAGCCGGGACAGGGAGGCTGAAGCTTTCTTT.

This clonotype has a count of ten or more. This chain links TRBV7-2 with TRBJ2-3; possible D gene TRBD2, 5 bases. The V gene's germline CDR1 is SGHTA and CDR2 FQGNSA. CDR3 length: 17 residues. Trimming took off 2 bases at V and 1 base at J, with 16 bases between the two ends. CDR3 in DNA: TGTGCCAGCAGCTTACTGGGCCTGAGCGGTCGCACAGATACGCAGTATTTT. Residues: CASSLLGLSGRTDTQYF.

This clonotype was seen a handful of times. The V gene is TRBV20-1, the J gene TRBJ2-3; D is perhaps TRBD2 (5 bases). V dropped 3 bases and J dropped 1 base, with 14 bases sitting between them. The CDR3 consists of 15 residues. The germline gives CDR1 DFQATT, CDR2 SNEGSKA (reference sequence). The DNA for the CDR3 is TGCAGTGCTAGCCCTCTAGCTACCGGCACAGATACGCAGTATTTT. It specifies CSASPLATGTDTQYF.

This clonotype was counted once. This could be a read error, since a much larger clone is one nucleotide away. The chain joins TRBV20-1 to TRBJ2-5; TRBD2 might be the D (6 bases). V shed 5 bases and J shed 5 bases, with 18 bases lying between them. CDR3 size: 14 residues. Germline CDR1 is DFQATT and CDR2 is SNEGSKA (reference sequence). The DNA for the CDR3 is TGCAGTGCTGGCGGGACGAGGGGTGGCGAGACCCAGTACTTC. Residues: CSAGGTRGGETQYF.

The V call is TRBV11-2, the J call TRBJ2-3; no firm D call. Between the trimmed V and J ends, which lost 7 bases and 2 bases, there was a span of 4 bases. CDR1 and CDR2 from the germline V gene are SGHAT and FQNNGV. The CDR3 sequence is 11 residues long. The CDR3 region is CASIDTDTQYF. The CDR3 DNA reads TGTGCCAGCATCGACACAGATACGCAGTATTTT.

In this sample, this clonotype turned up many times. The V gene is TRBV6-1, the J gene TRBJ2-4; D perhaps matches TRBD2 (5 bases). Trimming took off 3 bases at V and 0 bases at J, with 9 bases between the two ends. Germline values: CDR1 MNHNS, CDR2 SASEGT. CDR3 size: 15 residues. This CDR3 is CASSDGKIAKNIQYF. For the CDR3, the DNA is TGTGCCAGCAGTGACGGGAAAATAGCCAAAAACATTCAGTACTTC.

This clonotype was detected only a few times. The gene calls are TRBV7-9 and TRBJ1-4; D not certain. This CDR3 has 14 residues. The V and J ends lost 1 base and 5 bases respectively, with 8 bases between them. Germline values: CDR1 SEHNR, CDR2 FQNEAQ (reference sequence). The CDR3 region is CASSLERPNEKLFF. DNA of the CDR3: TGTGCCAGCAGCTTAGAACGGCCAAATGAAAAACTGTTTTTT.

This clonotype was detected many times. This chain uses TRBV7-2 with TRBJ2-5, with TRBD1 matching 8 bases. V shed 0 bases and J 4 bases; nucleotides not matched to a gene: 4. The CDR3 extends over 15 amino acids. CDR1 is SGHTA and CDR2 is FQGNSA in the germline V gene. The CDR3 spells CASSLAWTGSETQYF. Written as DNA, the CDR3 is TGTGCCAGCAGCTTAGCCTGGACAGGGTCAGAGACCCAGTACTTC.

This clonotype came up many times. The chain combines TRBV28 with TRBJ2-7, with 7 bases aligning to TRBD2. V dropped 8 bases and J dropped 0; count of bases not matched to a gene: 4. The CDR3 has 13 amino acids. Germline CDR1 is MDHEN and CDR2 is SYDVKM. The CDR3 sequence: CASGGTTSYEQYF. The CDR3, as DNA: TGTGCCAGCGGCGGGACTACCTCCTACGAGCAGTACTTC.

This clonotype was seen ten or more times. The rearrangement uses TRBV6-2 or TRBV6-3 and TRBJ2-7; D is undetermined. The CDR3 loop spans 11 amino acids. V was cut by 2 bases and J by 3 bases, with 2 bases left in between. CDR1 and CDR2 (germline): MNHEY, SVGEGT. The CDR3 here is CASSYLYEQYF. CDR3 coding DNA: TGTGCCAGCAGTTACCTCTACGAGCAGTACTTC.

Comments on this clonotype: A much larger clone lies one base from this, so it may be a read error. The V and J genes are TRBV11-2 and TRBJ2-1; TRBD2 might be the D (6 bases). V lost 1 base and J lost 8, with 18 bases in between. The germline CDR1 and CDR2 sequences are SGHAT and FQNNGV. This CDR3 has 16 residues. The CDR3, as DNA: TGTGCCAGCAGCTTAGGTACAGCGCGGGGTTACGATGAGCAGTTCTTC. It translates to CASSLGTARGYDEQFF.

The genes are TRBV5-1 and TRBJ1-5; D is unresolved. Germline V gene sequence: CDR1 SGHRS, CDR2 YFSETQ. V lost 0 bases and J lost 3, with 4 bases in between. The CDR3 loop spans 13 amino acids. CDR3 in DNA: TGCGCCAGCAGCTTGGCCTACAATCAGCCCCAGCATTTT. The encoded protein is CASSLAYNQPQHF.

Concerning this clonotype: A read error may explain this, as a much larger clone is one base away. This rearrangement joins TRBV12-3 or TRBV12-4 to TRBJ2-6, with D hard to call. V was cut by 5 bases and J by 0 bases, with 17 bases left in between. This CDR3 spans 18 amino acids. CDR3 sequence (DNA): TGTGCCAGCAGTGCTCAGACACGGTATACCTCTGGGGCCAACGTCCTGACTTTC. This gives the protein CASSAQTRYTSGANVLTF.

The V call is TRBV11-2, the J call TRBJ2-7; 8 bases line up with TRBD2. Trimming at V came to 0 bases and at J to 6 bases, leaving 7 bases not matched to a gene. This CDR3 spans 15 amino acids. Germline CDR1 reads SGHAT; CDR2 reads FQNNGV. CDR3 in amino acids: CASSLDSASGLEQYF. In DNA, the CDR3 is TGTGCCAGCAGCTTAGATAGCGCTAGCGGGCTCGAGCAGTACTTC. Using reference TRBV11-2 and TRBJ2-7 for the parts outside the CDR3, the full variable domain is EAGVAQSPRYKIIEKRQSVAFWCNPISGHATLYWYQQILGQGPKLLIQFQNNGVVDDSQLPKDRFSAERLKGVDSTLKIQPAKLEDSAVYLCASSLDSASGLEQYFGPGTRLTVT.

This clonotype has a count of ten or more. CDR3: CASSLGVIAKNIQYF. The CDR3 coding sequence is TGTGCCAGCAGTTTGGGAGTGATAGCCAAAAACATTCAGTACTTC. The chain joins TRBV12-3 or TRBV12-4 to TRBJ2-4; D may be TRBD2 (5 bases). CDR3 length: 15 residues. Trimming left V 3 bases short and J 0 bases short, with 9 bases between.